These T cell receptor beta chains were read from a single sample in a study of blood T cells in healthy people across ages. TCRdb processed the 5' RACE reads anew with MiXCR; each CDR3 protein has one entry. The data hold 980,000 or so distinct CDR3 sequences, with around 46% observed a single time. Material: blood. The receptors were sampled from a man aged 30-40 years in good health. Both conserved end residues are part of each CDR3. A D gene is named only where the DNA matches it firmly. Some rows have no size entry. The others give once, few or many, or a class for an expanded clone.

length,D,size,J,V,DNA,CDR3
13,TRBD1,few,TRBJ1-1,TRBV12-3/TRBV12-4,TGTGCCAGCAGACCTGACAGGGGCACTGAAGCTTTCTTT,CASRPDRGTEAFF
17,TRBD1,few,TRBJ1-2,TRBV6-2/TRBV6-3,TGTGCCAGCAGTTTGGATGGGACAGGGGGCGCGTACTATGGCTACACCTTC,CASSLDGTGGAYYGYTF
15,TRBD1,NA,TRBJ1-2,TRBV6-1,TGTGCCAGCAGTGAAGACGACAGGGCGGTCCGGGGCTACACCTTC,CASSEDDRAVRGYTF
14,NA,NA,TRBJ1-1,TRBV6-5,TGTGCCAGCAGACTGACAGTTGGGACGACTGAAGCTTTCTTT,CASRLTVGTTEAFF
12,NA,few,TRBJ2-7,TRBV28,TGTGCCAGCAGTTTACAAATCTACGAGCAGTACTTC,CASSLQIYEQYF
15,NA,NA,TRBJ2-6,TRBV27,TGTGCCAGCAGTTCATACCCCTCTGGGGCCAACGTCTTGACTTTC,CASSSYPSGANVLTF
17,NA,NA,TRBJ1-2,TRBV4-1,TGCGCCAGCAGCCAAGAAGATCACAGGGCGTGGGTCTATGGCTACACCTTC,CASSQEDHRAWVYGYTF
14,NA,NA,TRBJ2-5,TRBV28,TGTGCCAGCAGTTGGTCGGGTGAGGAAGAGACCCAGTACTTC,CASSWSGEEETQYF
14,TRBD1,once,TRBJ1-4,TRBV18,TGTGCCAGCTCACCACGGGACAGTAATGAAAGACTGTTTTTT,CASSPRDSNERLFF
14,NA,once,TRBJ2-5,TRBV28,TGTGCCAGCAGTGCGGGACTCACCTCGGGGGAGCAGTACTTC,CASSAGLTSGEQYF
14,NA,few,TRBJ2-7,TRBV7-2,TGTGCCAGCAGCTTAGTACAGGGCTCTGACGAGCAGTACTTC,CASSLVQGSDEQYF
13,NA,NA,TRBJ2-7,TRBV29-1,TGCAGCGTTGAAGACAGGAGATCCTACGAGCAGTACTTC,CSVEDRRSYEQYF
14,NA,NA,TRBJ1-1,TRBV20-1,TGCAGTGCTAGAGATGCAGGGGCGGACACTGAAGCTTTCTTT,CSARDAGADTEAFF
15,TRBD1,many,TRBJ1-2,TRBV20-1,TGCAGTGCTAGAGGCACGGACAGGGGGGGGTATGGCTACACCTTC,CSARGTDRGGYGYTF
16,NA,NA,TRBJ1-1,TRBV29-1,TGCAGCGCCTTGGGGGGTCGCGGGGGCATGAACACTGAAGCTTTCTTT,CSALGGRGGMNTEAFF
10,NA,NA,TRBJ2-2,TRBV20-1,TGCAGTGCTAGCGCCGGGGAGCTGTTTTTT,CSASAGELFF
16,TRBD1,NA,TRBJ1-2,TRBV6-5,TGTGCCAGCAGTTACTTGGGACAGGGGGCTTACTATGGCTACACCTTC,CASSYLGQGAYYGYTF
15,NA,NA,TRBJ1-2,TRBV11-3,TGTGCCAGCAGCCTCAGCGGCCCTAAAACCCATGGCTACACCTTC,CASSLSGPKTHGYTF
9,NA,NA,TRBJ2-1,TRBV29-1,TGCAGCGTTTCGTACGAGCAGTTCTTC,CSVSYEQFF
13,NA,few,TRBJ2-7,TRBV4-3,TGCGCCAGCAGCCCCTCGGCGAGCCACGAGCAGTACTTC,CASSPSASHEQYF
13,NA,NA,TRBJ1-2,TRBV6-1,TGTGCCAGCAGCACAGGGTATTCTGATCGCTACACCTTC,CASSTGYSDRYTF
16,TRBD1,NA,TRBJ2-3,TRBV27,TGTGCCAGCACCGCGACCGGGACAGGGCCTAAAGATACGCAGTATTTT,CASTATGTGPKDTQYF
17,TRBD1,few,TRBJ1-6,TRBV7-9,TGTGCCAGCAGCTTAGTAGGGGACAGCTCCTATAATTCACCCCTCCACTTT,CASSLVGDSSYNSPLHF
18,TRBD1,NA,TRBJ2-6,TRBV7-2,TGTGCCAGCAGCGTACGTGGGACAGCAGGTCTTCGGGCCAACGTCCTGACTTTC,CASSVRGTAGLRANVLTF
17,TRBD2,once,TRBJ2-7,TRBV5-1,TGCGCCAGCAGCCCAGCACCTAGCGGGGGAGTACAGGGGGAGCAGTACTTC,CASSPAPSGGVQGEQYF
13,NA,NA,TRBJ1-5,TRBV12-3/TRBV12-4,TGTGCCAGCAGTTTCGCAGGGTCGCAGCCCCAGCATTTT,CASSFAGSQPQHF
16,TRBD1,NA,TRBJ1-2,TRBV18,TGTGCCAGCTCACCAATGACTGGACAGGGGATGTTTGGCTACACCTTC,CASSPMTGQGMFGYTF
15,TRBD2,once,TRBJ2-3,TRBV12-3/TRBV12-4,TGTGCCAACAGTTTTGGGCGGGGGGACTCAGATACGCAGTATTTT,CANSFGRGDSDTQYF
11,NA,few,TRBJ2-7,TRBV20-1,TGCAGTGCTCCCGCCGGCTACGAGCAGTACTTC,CSAPAGYEQYF
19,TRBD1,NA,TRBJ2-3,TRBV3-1,TGTGCCAGCAGCCAGGCCAGATTCCGGGACAGGGAACCGGGAGATACGCAGTATTTT,CASSQARFRDREPGDTQYF
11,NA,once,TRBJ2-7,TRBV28,TGTGCCAGCAGATATGGGCCCGAGCAGTACTTC,CASRYGPEQYF
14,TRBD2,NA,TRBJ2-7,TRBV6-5,TGTGCCAGCAGGCGCCCAGGACTAGACTTCGAGCAGTACTTC,CASRRPGLDFEQYF
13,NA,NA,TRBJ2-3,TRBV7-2,TGTGCCAGCAGCTTGAACGATTTGGGTACGCAGTATTTT,CASSLNDLGTQYF
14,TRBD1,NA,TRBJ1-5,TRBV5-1,TGCGCCAGCAGCCCCGGGACAGGGGAACAGCCCCAGCATTTT,CASSPGTGEQPQHF
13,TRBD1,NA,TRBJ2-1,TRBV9,TGTGCCAGCAGCGGAGACAGGGGCCGTGAGCAGTTCTTC,CASSGDRGREQFF
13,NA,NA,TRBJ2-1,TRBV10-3,TGTGCCATCAGTGAGAGGGGCGACGATGAGCAGTTCTTC,CAISERGDDEQFF
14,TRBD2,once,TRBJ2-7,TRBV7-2,TGTGCCAGCAGCTTAGCCGCGGGAGCTAATGAGCAGTACTTC,CASSLAAGANEQYF
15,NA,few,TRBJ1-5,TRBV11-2,TGTGCCAGCAGCGTAGAGGATGCCAGCAATCAGCCCCAGCATTTT,CASSVEDASNQPQHF
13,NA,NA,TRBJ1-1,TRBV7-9,TGTGCCAGCAGCTTGATGGAGAACACTGAAGCTTTCTTT,CASSLMENTEAFF
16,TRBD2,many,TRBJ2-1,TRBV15,TGTGCCACCAGCAGAGTTCCGACTAGCGGCCGTAATGAGCAGTTCTTC,CATSRVPTSGRNEQFF
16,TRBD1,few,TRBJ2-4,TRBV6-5,TGTGCCAGCAGTCCCTCGGGGACAGAAGGCAAAAACATTCAGTACTTC,CASSPSGTEGKNIQYF
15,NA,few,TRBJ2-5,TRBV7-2,TGTGCCAGCAGTTTGGGGACACTTCCCCAGGGAGACCAGTACTTC,CASSLGTLPQGDQYF